Listed below are T cell receptor beta chains from one sample, sequenced in a study of T cell repertoires in cytomegalovirus infection. A single record per CDR3 protein comes from TCRdb applying MiXCR to the reads. Seen here are a few hundred thousand distinct CDR3 sequences, more than 8% observed once, and the top ten hold approximately 4.5%. The sequenced material came from PBMCs. The source of these receptors is a human donor in good health (CMV status not recorded). Some clones in this sample may be carry-over from other donors' samples. The CDR3 runs from the conserved cysteine through the conserved F or W. Each record gives: D gene, V gene, J gene, clone size, CDR3 protein, CDR3 DNA. The D gene is left open where the match is weak. The size field is filled for only some rows; it gives once, few, many or a size class.

d_gene: TRBD1
v_gene: TRBV7-9
j_gene: TRBJ2-7
abundance: few
CDR3aa: CASSSGTGVGAFPYEQYF
CDR3nt: TGTGCCAGCAGCTCCGGGACAGGGGTGGGGGCATTCCCCTACGAGCAGTACTTC

d_gene: TRBD1
v_gene: TRBV12-3/TRBV12-4
j_gene: TRBJ1-5
abundance: few
CDR3aa: CASSLGSGGRGRQGPQHF
CDR3nt: TGTGCCAGCAGTTTAGGGTCAGGGGGGCGGGGGAGGCAAGGGCCCCAGCATTTT

d_gene: .
v_gene: TRBV7-6
j_gene: TRBJ1-1
abundance: few
CDR3aa: CASSLQQANTEAFF
CDR3nt: TGTGCCAGCAGCTTACAACAGGCCAACACTGAAGCTTTCTTT

d_gene: TRBD1
v_gene: TRBV7-6
j_gene: TRBJ1-1
abundance: .
CDR3aa: CASSLGTGAGEAFF
CDR3nt: TGTGCCAGCAGCTTAGGGACAGGGGCCGGCGAAGCTTTCTTT

d_gene: .
v_gene: TRBV20-1
j_gene: TRBJ1-1
abundance: .
CDR3aa: CSVTGEATEAFF
CDR3nt: TGCAGTGTGACGGGCGAGGCCACTGAAGCTTTCTTT

d_gene: TRBD1
v_gene: TRBV6-1
j_gene: TRBJ2-7
abundance: .
CDR3aa: CASSRDRAGYEQYF
CDR3nt: TGTGCCAGCAGTCGGGACAGGGCGGGCTACGAGCAGTACTTC

d_gene: .
v_gene: TRBV7-9
j_gene: TRBJ2-2
abundance: .
CDR3aa: CASSMTEGPGELFF
CDR3nt: TGTGCCAGCAGTATGACCGAAGGCCCCGGGGAGCTGTTTTTT

d_gene: .
v_gene: TRBV7-9
j_gene: TRBJ1-1
abundance: many
CDR3aa: CASWASGTPTEAFF
CDR3nt: TGTGCCAGCTGGGCGTCGGGGACGCCCACTGAAGCTTTCTTT

d_gene: .
v_gene: TRBV6-1
j_gene: TRBJ2-4
abundance: few
CDR3aa: CASSEAAGYGAKNIQYF
CDR3nt: TGTGCCAGCAGTGAAGCAGCAGGGTACGGAGCCAAAAACATTCAGTACTTC

d_gene: .
v_gene: TRBV7-2
j_gene: TRBJ2-3
abundance: many
CDR3aa: CASSLASGRGTDTQYF
CDR3nt: TGTGCCAGCAGCTTAGCGTCGGGCAGGGGTACAGATACGCAGTATTTT

d_gene: TRBD2
v_gene: TRBV6-1
j_gene: TRBJ2-7
abundance: few
CDR3aa: CASTPGGGGTYEQYF
CDR3nt: TGTGCCAGCACCCCAGGCGGGGGGGGGACCTACGAGCAGTACTTC

d_gene: TRBD1
v_gene: TRBV28
j_gene: TRBJ2-7
abundance: .
CDR3aa: CASSSGQGALSF
CDR3nt: TGTGCCAGCAGTTCGGGACAGGGAGCCCTCAGTTTC

d_gene: .
v_gene: TRBV7-2
j_gene: TRBJ2-6
abundance: few
CDR3aa: CASRNQGVQANVLTF
CDR3nt: TGTGCCAGCAGAAACCAAGGGGTTCAGGCCAACGTCCTGACTTTC

d_gene: TRBD1
v_gene: TRBV4-3
j_gene: TRBJ1-5
abundance: few
CDR3aa: CASSQDFVDRGQPQHF
CDR3nt: TGCGCCAGCAGCCAAGATTTTGTGGACAGGGGCCAGCCCCAGCATTTT

d_gene: TRBD2
v_gene: TRBV7-2
j_gene: TRBJ2-7
abundance: many
CDR3aa: CASRLAGGRFEQYF
CDR3nt: TGTGCCAGCCGACTAGCGGGAGGGAGGTTCGAGCAGTACTTC

d_gene: .
v_gene: TRBV11-2
j_gene: TRBJ1-2
abundance: few
CDR3aa: CASSPTRVLYGYTF
CDR3nt: TGTGCCAGCAGCCCAACAAGGGTCCTCTATGGCTACACCTTC

d_gene: .
v_gene: TRBV7-4
j_gene: TRBJ2-7
abundance: .
CDR3aa: CASSPRVLPPEQYF
CDR3nt: TGTGCCAGCAGTCCCAGGGTTCTTCCCCCCGAGCAGTACTTC

d_gene: TRBD1
v_gene: TRBV10-3
j_gene: TRBJ1-5
abundance: .
CDR3aa: CAISVSQGAGQPQHF
CDR3nt: TGTGCCATCAGTGTATCACAGGGGGCAGGCCAGCCCCAGCATTTT

d_gene: .
v_gene: TRBV14
j_gene: TRBJ1-6
abundance: many
CDR3aa: CASSRTRLNSPLHF
CDR3nt: TGTGCCAGCAGCCGGACACGTCTAAATTCACCCCTCCACTTT

d_gene: .
v_gene: TRBV6-2/TRBV6-3
j_gene: TRBJ2-1
abundance: few
CDR3aa: CASSLGWDKQFF
CDR3nt: TGTGCCAGCAGTTTAGGGTGGGACAAGCAGTTCTTC

d_gene: .
v_gene: TRBV28
j_gene: TRBJ2-7
abundance: .
CDR3aa: CASSRTEQYF
CDR3nt: TGTGCCAGCAGTCGGACAGAGCAGTACTTC

d_gene: .
v_gene: TRBV24-1
j_gene: TRBJ1-2
abundance: .
CDR3aa: CATSDWDLNYGYTF
CDR3nt: TGTGCCACCAGTGATTGGGACCTCAACTATGGCTACACCTTC

d_gene: TRBD1
v_gene: TRBV19
j_gene: TRBJ2-1
abundance: .
CDR3aa: CASSIRQGTLNEQFF
CDR3nt: TGTGCCAGTAGTATTCGACAGGGGACCCTCAATGAGCAGTTCTTC

d_gene: .
v_gene: TRBV6-2/TRBV6-3
j_gene: TRBJ2-7
abundance: many
CDR3aa: CASKAGGPYEQYF
CDR3nt: TGTGCCAGCAAAGCTGGAGGGCCCTACGAGCAGTACTTC

d_gene: .
v_gene: TRBV7-9
j_gene: TRBJ2-5
abundance: many
CDR3aa: CASSPWSGGETQYF
CDR3nt: TGTGCCAGCAGCCCCTGGTCTGGAGGAGAGACCCAGTACTTC

d_gene: TRBD1
v_gene: TRBV7-3
j_gene: TRBJ1-6
abundance: many
CDR3aa: CASSTGGQVNSPLHF
CDR3nt: TGTGCCAGCAGCACAGGGGGGCAAGTCAATTCACCCCTCCACTTT

d_gene: .
v_gene: TRBV13
j_gene: TRBJ2-5
abundance: few
CDR3aa: CASSSTREETQYF
CDR3nt: TGTGCCAGCAGCTCGACTAGGGAAGAGACCCAGTACTTC

d_gene: .
v_gene: TRBV5-6
j_gene: TRBJ2-1
abundance: few
CDR3aa: CASTGVSTYNEQFF
CDR3nt: TGTGCCAGCACTGGGGTGTCTACCTACAATGAGCAGTTCTTC